This TCR beta chain was captured by sequencing in a study of CD8+ T cells in alopecia areata. Study context: The authors grafted skin from approximately 6-13-month-old C3H/HeJ donors with spontaneous alopecia onto roughly 7-10-week-old female C3H/HeJ mice. General study results and limits: Possibly because of HLA-related factors, TCR sharing was less clear across patients than in mice. Normal skin contains resident alphabeta T cells, and these are also sequenced in scalp samples. Lesional tissue from the scalp (especially in alopecia totalis/universalis) showed higher clonality than normal scalp.

cDNA prepared by RNA extraction and subsequent reverse transcription served as the template for sequencing. The data were produced by immunoSEQ multiplex PCR, yet TCRdb's version contains in-frame clones alone and is incomplete. In total the sample includes about 270,000 clones, none of them seen once. Cells that came from pooled cutaneous lymph nodes were sorted using CD4, CD8alpha, NKG2D, NKG2ACE and other markers. This clone was seen more than once but under ten times. Its matching antigen is unknown. Gene names and germline refer to mouse. The read stops 4 residues short of the end of the CDR3; the missing end is completed from the germline J gene. Trimming at V came to 3 bases and at J to 4 bases, leaving 2 bases not matched to a gene. The CDR3 loop spans 13 amino acids. The germline V gene encodes CDR1 GKSSPN and CDR2 SITVG.

The rearrangement joins TRBV31 to TRBJ2-2; 7 nucleotides match TRBD1. The source is a C3H/HeJ mouse with alopecia areata. The strain is characterized by the MHC haplotype H2-k. Sequenced material: CD4+ T cells sorted from a lymph node. CDR3 protein: CAWSRQGTGQLYF. The sequenced part of the CDR3 DNA is TGTGCCTGGAGCCGACAGGGCACCGGG.